This TCR beta chain was profiled in a study of blood T cell repertoires in COVID-19. This clone has a single count. The trim removed 0 bases at V and 1 base at J, leaving 7 bases unmatched. The CDR3 contains 18 residues. Per the germline V gene, CDR1 is SGDLS and CDR2 is YYNGEE. The data were produced by immunoSEQ multiplex PCR, yet TCRdb's version contains in-frame clones alone and is incomplete. The sample contains about 130,000 clones, over 75% of which appear only once. This clonotype was obtained from a woman older than 75 with acute or convalescent COVID-19. Sequenced: peripheral blood. The rearrangement uses TRBV9 and TRBJ1-3, with 10 positions matching TRBD1. CDR3 bases: TGTGCCAGCAGCGTAGCTAGTGGACAGGGGGGGTCTGGAAACACCATATATTTT. It is translated as CASSVASGQGGSGNTIYF.